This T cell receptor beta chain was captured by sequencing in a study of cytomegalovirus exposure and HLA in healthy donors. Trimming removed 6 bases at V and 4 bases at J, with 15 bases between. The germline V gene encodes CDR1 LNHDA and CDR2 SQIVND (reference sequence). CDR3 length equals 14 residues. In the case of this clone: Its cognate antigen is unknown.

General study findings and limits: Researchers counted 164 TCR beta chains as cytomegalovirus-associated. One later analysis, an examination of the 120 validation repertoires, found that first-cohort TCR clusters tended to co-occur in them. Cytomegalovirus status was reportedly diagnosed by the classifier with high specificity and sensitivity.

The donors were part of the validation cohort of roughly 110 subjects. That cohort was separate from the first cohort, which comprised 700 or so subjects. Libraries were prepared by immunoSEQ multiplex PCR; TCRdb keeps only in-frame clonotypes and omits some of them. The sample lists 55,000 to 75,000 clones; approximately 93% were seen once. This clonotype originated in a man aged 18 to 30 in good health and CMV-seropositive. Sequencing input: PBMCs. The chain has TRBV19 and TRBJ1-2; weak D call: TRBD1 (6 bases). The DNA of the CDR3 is TGTGCCAGTAGGCCGTCAGGACAGTTCTATGGCTACACCTTC. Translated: CASRPSGQFYGYTF.